Sequencing of this TCR beta chain was carried out in a study of blood T cells in healthy people across ages. For the second PCR, which ran for 7 to 11 cycles, a sample-barcoded 5' primer and a J-beta primer mix were used. All cDNA molecules were each tagged by a template-switch adaptor with 12 random nucleotides. TCRdb reprocessed the 5' RACE reads with MiXCR, giving one entry per CDR3 protein. This sample has about 1.4 million distinct CDR3 sequences; 59% occur once, and the top ten carry about 6.7%. This CDR3 contains 13 residues. V lost 8 bases, J lost 0 bases, and 11 bases lay in between. The authors extracted at least 6 micrograms of total RNA per sample.

This sequence joins TRBV12-3 or TRBV12-4 and TRBJ2-7; weak D call: TRBD1 (6 bases). Specimen: blood. The sequence was obtained from a man younger than 35 in good health. CDR3 protein: CASQGRTSYEQYF. DNA of the CDR3: TGTGCCAGCCAGGGGCGGACCTCCTACGAGCAGTACTTC.